This entry features one T cell receptor (beta chain) sequence. The antigen it recognizes is unknown. Per-nucleotide qualities are absent, and no much larger clonotype sits a single base away. This sample is drawn from a study of T cell responses to AZD1222 COVID-19 vaccine (dated by TCRdb to the early 2020s). Background on the whole study: AZD1222 recipients whose second dose came at about 4 weeks and those whose second dose came at about 12 weeks were combined into one group, since spike-specific TCR depth and breadth did not differ between the two schedules. Trial participants were enrolled by age into 18-55, 56-69 and 70-plus year subgroups, with about 150, 28 and 57 TCR-sequenced participants respectively. TCR sequencing was performed for approximately 240 trial participants, of whom roughly 200 were given two doses of AZD1222 and around 25 were given two doses of MenACWY control vaccine. On the study overall, not on this receptor specifically: Reportedly, close to half of the unique spike-specific TCRs recognized epitopes lying outside the regions that are mutated in the B.1.351 and B.1.1.7 variants. Because no samples from the day 14 peak response were available, repertoires could be characterized only after the peak T cell response. A significant rise in spike-specific TCR breadth and depth was observed after two AZD1222 doses relative to day 0 and relative to MenACWY recipients. The vaccine-associated CD4 TCRs covered the entire spike protein, and the dominant responses fell in regions 160-218 and 743-854. The 56-69-year group was small, and its depth increase did not reach significance, likely because of low power. Participants were mostly white British, with more females than males. The authors suggested clonal diversity may have been underestimated. Conclusions about previously exposed vaccinees are limited because only 6 or 7 AZD1222 recipients were SARS-CoV-2 seropositive at baseline.

The CDR3 regions of human TCRbeta chains were subjected to immunosequencing. In the authors' own workflow: TCRs in the repertoires were matched against a reference library of SARS-CoV-2-specific TCRs that had been generated with the MIRA antigen-specificity platform. Breadth meant the fraction of unique TCRs that were SARS-CoV-2-associated, whereas depth meant the fraction of total T cells that were SARS-CoV-2-associated. Using the MIRA data, each spike-specific TCR was mapped to the spike region that the TCR reacts to and placed in a CD4 or CD8 class. Log10-transformed breadth and depth values were compared by one-way ANOVA with Sidak's multiple comparisons tests. The immuneACCESS repertoire file appears here via TCRdb, limited to in-frame rearrangements. These files lack a portion of the clones; in checked studies, under half of the deficit traces to unresolved V genes, and the cause of the others is not known. For V, J and clone size, that table is used; D and trimming come from the DNA. The sample profile shows 200,000 or so clones; 85% to 90% of them were found once. Under 8% of the sample is taken by the ten largest.

The germline V and J ends show losses of 3 bases and 7 bases respectively, and no gene match explains 11 bases of the junction. The germline V gene encodes CDR1 MGHRA and CDR2 YSYEKL. From its cysteine to its phenylalanine, the CDR3 spans 16 amino acids. Of all the DNA, just the CDR3 is kept, 48 bases in frame from base 1. This specimen's time point label, per the study, means: baseline before first vaccination. Vaccinee samples were obtained from the UK trials COV001 and COV002, which included a single-blind randomized controlled phase 2/3 trial of AZD1222 (ChAdOx1 nCoV-19) in healthy adults. For TCRbeta chain sequencing, PBMC samples from trial participants were taken at day 0 and at day 28 after the second dose.

The sample was peripheral blood, taken on day 0 of AZD1222 vaccination. This clonotype was obtained from an adult in good health. This sequence uses TRBV4-1 and TRBJ1-5; the junction holds 8 bases that match TRBD1. This receptor carries the CDR3 CASSQTYQGAKQPQHF. The DNA sequence is TGCGCCAGCAGCCAGACCTACCAGGGGGCGAAACAGCCCCAGCATTTT.